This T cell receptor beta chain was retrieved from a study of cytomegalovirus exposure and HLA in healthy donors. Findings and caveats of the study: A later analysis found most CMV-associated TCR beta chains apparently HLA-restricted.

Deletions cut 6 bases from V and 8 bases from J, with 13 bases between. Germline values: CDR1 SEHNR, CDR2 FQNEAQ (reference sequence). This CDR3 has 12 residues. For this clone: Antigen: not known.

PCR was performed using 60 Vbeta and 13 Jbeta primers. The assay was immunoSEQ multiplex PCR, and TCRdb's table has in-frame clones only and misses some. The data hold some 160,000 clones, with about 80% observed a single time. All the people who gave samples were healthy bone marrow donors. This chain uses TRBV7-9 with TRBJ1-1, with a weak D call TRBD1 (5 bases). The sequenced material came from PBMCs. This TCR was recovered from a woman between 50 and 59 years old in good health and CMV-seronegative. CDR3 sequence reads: CASRATGPEAFF. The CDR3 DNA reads TGTGCCAGCAGGGCAACAGGTCCGGAAGCTTTCTTT.